These 22 T cell receptor beta chains were all obtained from the same sample, sequenced in a study of CD8 T cells in ankylosing spondylitis. TCRdb recomputed calls from the 5' RACE reads with MiXCR, one row per CDR3 protein. The sample lists a few hundred thousand distinct CDR3 sequences, more than 20% occurring once. The sequencing sample was made of blood, either unsorted or a sorted T cell fraction (not recorded which). These receptors came from a female donor with ankylosing spondylitis or in good health (not recorded which).

This clonotype was seen a few times. The chain employs TRBV20-1 and TRBJ2-1; D could derive from TRBD1 or TRBD2 (6 bases each). V lost 3 bases to trimming and J lost 3 bases, with 12 bases between them. The length of the CDR3 is 14 residues. The V gene's germline CDR1 is DFQATT and CDR2 SNEGSKA (reference sequence). CDR3 amino acids: CSARGGGYYNEQFF. CDR3 nucleotides: TGCAGTGCTAGGGGGGGCGGGTACTACAATGAGCAGTTCTTC.

This clonotype turned up a few times. The chain recombines TRBV7-7 with TRBJ2-1; 8 bases fit TRBD1. Losses at the gene ends were 3 bases for V and 10 bases for J; bases not matched to a gene: 5. The CDR3 is 13 residues long. CDR1 SSHAT and CDR2 FNYEAQ come from the germline V gene (reference sequence). The CDR3 region is CASSFGTGDEQFF. Written as DNA, the CDR3 is TGTGCCAGCAGCTTTGGGACAGGCGACGAGCAGTTCTTC.

The V and J genes are TRBV23-1 and TRBJ2-5; D perhaps matches TRBD1 (5 bases). TRBV23-1 is placed among ORFs of uncertain function. The CDR3 is 18 amino acids. With 4 bases removed from V and 2 bases from J, the gap between germline ends came to 23 bases. This CDR3 reads CASSPRAGKVTRQETQYF. The CDR3 bases are TGCGCCAGCAGTCCTCGAGCAGGGAAAGTTACCCGGCAAGAGACCCAGTACTTC.

J is TRBJ2-1 and V is TRBV10-2; TRBD2 matches at 10 bases. From germline, CDR1 is WSHSY and CDR2 SAAADI. CDR3 length: 13 residues. J was trimmed by 8 bases and V by 6 bases; bases with no gene match: 4. The CDR3 is CASSDSGRHEQFF. The CDR3 DNA reads as TGCGCCAGCAGCGATAGCGGGAGGCATGAGCAGTTCTTC.

In this sample, this clonotype turned up a few times. The chain joins TRBV29-1 to TRBJ2-7, with D tentatively TRBD1 or TRBD2 (5 bases each). The ends were cut back, 6 bases at V and 3 bases at J, with 18 bases in the middle. Germline CDR1 and CDR2: SQVTM and ANQGSEA. The CDR3 length is 14 residues. CDR3 nucleotides: TGCAGCGTAGTTGGACTCCTAGGGGTCTACGAGCAGTACTTC. It is translated as CSVVGLLGVYEQYF.

This rearrangement joins TRBV12-3 or TRBV12-4 to TRBJ2-7, with 8 nucleotides matching TRBD1. This CDR3 is 15 amino acids long. Losses at the gene ends were 1 base for V and 2 bases for J; bases not matched to a gene: 4. CDR3 nucleotides: TGTGCCAGCAGTTTAGTGCGGACAGGGACCTACGAGCAGTACTTC. It codes for CASSLVRTGTYEQYF.

The CDR3 DNA is TGCAGCGTTGGGGAGAATCAGCCCCAGCATTTT. This gives the protein CSVGENQPQHF. The chain recombines TRBV29-1 with TRBJ1-5; no reliable D call. The V and J ends lost 4 bases and 4 bases respectively, with 5 bases between them. CDR3 length: 11 amino acids. Germline-derived CDR1 and CDR2 are SQVTM and ANQGSEA.

In DNA, the CDR3 is TGTGCCAGCAGCGTCGGATCCAATAGCAATCAGCCCCAGCATTTT. This codes for CASSVGSNSNQPQHF. The J gene is TRBJ1-5, the V gene TRBV7-9; D is unresolved. Germline CDR1 reads SEHNR; CDR2 reads FQNEAQ (reference sequence). This CDR3 spans 15 amino acids. The V gene lost 5 bases and the J gene lost 0 bases, with 11 bases spanning the gap.

This clonotype has a handful of counts. The CDR3 spells CASSQIPPRPMNTEAFF. DNA for the CDR3: TGTGCCAGCAGCCAAATCCCCCCCAGACCTATGAACACTGAAGCTTTCTTT. The rearrangement joins TRBV3-1 to TRBJ1-1, with D hard to call. The CDR3 loop spans 17 amino acids. From germline, CDR1 is LGHDT and CDR2 YNNKEL (reference sequence). V dropped 2 bases and J dropped 0 bases, with 16 bases sitting between them.

The table lists this clonotype with a few counts. This rearrangement joins TRBV4-3 to TRBJ2-2, with 8 nucleotides matching TRBD2. V was pared by 0 bases and J by 5 bases, with 2 bases of the junction left unmatched. CDR1 is LGHNA and CDR2 is YSLEER in the germline V gene. CDR3 size: 15 residues. The CDR3: CASSQELAATGELFF. CDR3 DNA: TGCGCCAGCAGCCAAGAACTAGCGGCTACCGGGGAGCTGTTTTTT.

This clonotype appeared a few times. V gene TRBV20-1 combines with J gene TRBJ2-3; D ambiguous. Germline V lookup: CDR1 DFQATT, CDR2 SNEGSKA (reference sequence). The germline V and J ends were trimmed by 3 bases and 1 base, with 14 bases remaining between them. CDR3 length equals 15 residues. CDR3 loop: CSARTDAPGTDTQYF. CDR3 DNA sequence: TGCAGTGCTAGGACGGACGCCCCGGGCACAGATACGCAGTATTTT.

This clonotype has a single count. The genes are TRBV13 and TRBJ1-1; D remains unclear. V was pared by 2 bases and J by 4 bases, with 5 bases between. Germline assignment: CDR1 PRHDT and CDR2 FYEKMQ (reference sequence). The CDR3 spans 12 residues. This chain's CDR3 is CASSLRSTEAFF. Written as DNA, the CDR3 is TGTGCCAGCAGCTTAAGGTCCACTGAAGCTTTCTTT.

In this sample, this clonotype turned up many times. This chain joins TRBV29-1 and TRBJ2-1; D unresolved. Germline loops: CDR1 SQVTM, CDR2 ANQGSEA. The CDR3 extends over 13 amino acids. V shed 4 bases and J shed 10 bases, with 17 bases lying between them. The DNA of the CDR3 is TGCAGCGTTGGGGGATCGGGTCGAATAGAGCAGTTCTTC. It codes for CSVGGSGRIEQFF.

This clonotype was counted a few times. The J gene is TRBJ2-2, the V gene TRBV20-1; 11 nucleotides agree with TRBD2. The germline V gene has CDR1 DFQATT and CDR2 SNEGSKA (reference sequence). This CDR3 has 13 residues. Trimming took 6 bases from V and 6 from J; bases not matched to a gene: 3. The CDR3 region has the DNA TGCAGTGCCCGGACTAGCGGGCCCGGGGAGCTGTTTTTT. As protein: CSARTSGPGELFF.

This clonotype was seen a few times. The chain carries TRBV12-3 or TRBV12-4 and TRBJ2-2; D ambiguous. The CDR3 has 15 amino acids. V lost 7 bases and J lost 7, with 19 bases in between. CDR3 nucleotides: TGTGCCAGCACCGGTTGGATGATTGAGGTCGGGGAGCTGTTTTTT. This sequence encodes CASTGWMIEVGELFF.

The chain links TRBV2 to TRBJ1-5; tentatively, D is TRBD1 (5 bases). The ends were cut back, 3 bases at V and 5 bases at J, with 17 bases in the middle. The length of the CDR3 is 16 residues. Germline CDR1 and CDR2: SNHLY and FYNNEI. The CDR3 reads CASSDREGGVDQPQHF. The CDR3 nucleotides are TGTGCCAGCAGTGACAGGGAGGGAGGGGTGGATCAGCCCCAGCATTTT.

This clonotype was observed a few times. The chain joins TRBV20-1 to TRBJ2-3, with D unresolved. The CDR3 runs to 13 residues. The germline CDR1 and CDR2 sequences are DFQATT and SNEGSKA (reference sequence). Deletions cut 0 bases from V and 7 bases from J, with 11 bases between. The DNA for the CDR3 is TGCAGTGCTAGAGATCCACGCGGTTATACGCAGTATTTT. It encodes CSARDPRGYTQYF.

The chain combines TRBV4-3 with TRBJ2-7, with D maybe TRBD2 (5 bases). V was trimmed by 1 base and J by 0 bases, leaving 16 bases between them. Germline assignment: CDR1 LGHNA and CDR2 YSLEER. The CDR3 extends over 17 amino acids. This CDR3 reads CASSQALLTGSSYEQYF. In nucleotides, the CDR3 is TGCGCCAGCAGCCAAGCACTTCTGACGGGAAGCTCCTACGAGCAGTACTTC.

This clonotype showed up just a few times. The chain links TRBV10-3 to TRBJ2-5; 7 nucleotides line up with TRBD2. With 4 bases clipped from V and 3 bases from J, the junction kept 5 bases outside the gene matches. This CDR3 is 14 amino acids long. The V gene's germline CDR1 is ENHRY and CDR2 SYGVKD. The CDR3, as DNA: TGTGCCATCAGTGCGGGAGGAAGGGAAGAGACCCAGTACTTC. It yields the protein CAISAGGREETQYF.

This clonotype was recorded a few times. V gene TRBV6-2 or TRBV6-3 combines with J gene TRBJ2-7; the D gene could be TRBD1 or TRBD2 (5 bases each). V lost 11 bases to trimming and J lost 4 bases, with 24 bases between them. The CDR3 is 15 amino acids. Germline lookup yields CDR1 MNHEY and CDR2 SVGEGT. The CDR3 protein is CAARNRGGASYEQYF. CDR3 DNA: TGTGCCGCTAGAAACCGGGGCGGAGCGTCGTACGAGCAGTACTTC.

The chain carries TRBV10-3 and TRBJ1-1; perhaps TRBD1 as D (5 bases). The germline V and J ends were trimmed by 2 bases and 1 base, with 11 bases remaining between them. The CDR3 totals 15 residues. Germline-derived CDR1 and CDR2 are ENHRY and SYGVKD. The CDR3 DNA reads as TGTGCCATCAGTGAGGACCCAGGGCCGAACACTGAAGCTTTCTTT. This gives the protein CAISEDPGPNTEAFF.

The V and J genes are TRBV19 and TRBJ2-7, with 12 bases fitting TRBD2. V gave up 10 bases and J gave up 3 bases; unmatched junction bases: 13. Germline CDR1 reads LNHDA; CDR2 reads SQIVND (reference sequence). This CDR3 region has 16 residues. CDR3: CATAETSGSPYYEQYF. The CDR3 bases are TGTGCCACCGCAGAGACTAGCGGGAGCCCCTACTACGAGCAGTACTTC.